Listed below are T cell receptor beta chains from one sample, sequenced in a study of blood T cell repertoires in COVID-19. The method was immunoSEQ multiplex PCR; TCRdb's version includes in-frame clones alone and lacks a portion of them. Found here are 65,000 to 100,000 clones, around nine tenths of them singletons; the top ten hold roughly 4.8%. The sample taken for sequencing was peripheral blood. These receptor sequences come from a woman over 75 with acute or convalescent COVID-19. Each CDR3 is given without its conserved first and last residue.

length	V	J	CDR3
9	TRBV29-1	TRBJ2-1	SGGQGDEQF
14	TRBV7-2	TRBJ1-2	ASSLETGGGNYGYT
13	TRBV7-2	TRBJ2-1	ASSPRGSGGNEQF
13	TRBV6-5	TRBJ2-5	ASSRRGGGGETQY
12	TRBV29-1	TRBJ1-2	SVETSTGSYGYT
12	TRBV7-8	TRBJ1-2	ASSLEGTGDGYT
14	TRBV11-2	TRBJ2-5	ASSLSAGLAVETQY
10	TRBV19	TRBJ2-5	ASSTRAETQY
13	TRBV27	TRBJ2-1	ASSSRTSGYNEQF
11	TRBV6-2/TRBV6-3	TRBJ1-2	ASSYSSPGGYT
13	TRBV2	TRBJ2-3	ASSGTSGSTDTQY
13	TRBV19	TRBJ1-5	ASSQTGGSNQPQH
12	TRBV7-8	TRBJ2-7	ATKGGYGRNEQY
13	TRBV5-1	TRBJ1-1	ASSPQGKGFTEAF
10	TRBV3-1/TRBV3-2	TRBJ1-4	ASSQGERVLF
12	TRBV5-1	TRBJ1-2	ASSQGQTSGGYT
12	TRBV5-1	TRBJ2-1	ASSVNGQGDEQF
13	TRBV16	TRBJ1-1	ASSQSSGGPYEAF
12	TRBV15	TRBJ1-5	ATSRDRVGQPQH
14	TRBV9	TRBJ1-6	ASSVQGPGPNSPLH
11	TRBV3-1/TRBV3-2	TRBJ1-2	ASSPHADYGYT
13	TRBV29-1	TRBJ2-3	SVEGQGILTDTQY
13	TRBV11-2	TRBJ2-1	ASSFRDRGLNEQF